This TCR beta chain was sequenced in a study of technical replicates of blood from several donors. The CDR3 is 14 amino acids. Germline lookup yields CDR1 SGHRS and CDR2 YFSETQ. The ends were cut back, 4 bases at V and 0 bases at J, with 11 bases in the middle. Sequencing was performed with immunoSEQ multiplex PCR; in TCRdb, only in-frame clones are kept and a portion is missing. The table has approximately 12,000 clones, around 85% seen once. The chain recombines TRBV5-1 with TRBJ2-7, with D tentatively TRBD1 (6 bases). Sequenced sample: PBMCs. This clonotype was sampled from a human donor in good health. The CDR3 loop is CASSRGGDSYEQYF. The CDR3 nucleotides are TGCGCCAGCAGCCGTGGGGGCGACTCCTACGAGCAGTACTTC.